The rows below give T cell receptor beta chains drawn from one sample of a study of cytomegalovirus exposure and HLA in healthy donors. Clones were sequenced by immunoSEQ multiplex PCR, and TCRdb holds only the in-frame ones, with some missing. The sample contains 55,000 to 70,000 clones, 70% to 75% of which appear only once. The material sequenced was PBMCs. Receptor source: a woman in her twenties or thirties in good health and CMV-seronegative. Each CDR3 is given with its conserved first and last residue. Each record gives: V gene, J gene, CDR3 protein.

TRBV7-9	TRBJ2-7	CASSLASQGASEQYF
TRBV7-9	TRBJ2-3	CASILADSTDTQYF
TRBV7-9	TRBJ2-1	CASSLVTGTSYNEQFF
TRBV10-1	TRBJ2-7	CASSESPGYEQYF
TRBV11-2	TRBJ2-3	CASSLSGGSWPDTQYF
TRBV30	TRBJ1-3	CGGAGSGNTIYF
TRBV5-1	TRBJ2-7	CASSLSSLAGGPGDEQYF
TRBV6-5	TRBJ2-1	CASSPPSRNEQFF
TRBV28	TRBJ2-5	CASSLLERGGETQYF
TRBV7-2	TRBJ2-2	CASSSQGLGTGELFF
TRBV29-1	TRBJ1-1	CSVAADPRGRTEAFF
TRBV5-1	TRBJ2-2	CASTEGPNTGELFF
TRBV30	TRBJ1-2	CAWSIGETGYTF
TRBV9	TRBJ2-3	CASSLAGTRYTDTQYF
TRBV5-1	TRBJ1-1	CASSLNRAREAFF
TRBV19	TRBJ2-1	CASSNPGLAYEQFF
TRBV5-8	TRBJ2-5	CASSDGLAGVIETQYF
TRBV19	TRBJ2-1	CASTSSGNSYNEQFF
TRBV7-2	TRBJ1-2	CASSLVGTAALSGYTF
TRBV19	TRBJ2-1	CASSIAGFNGNNEQFF
TRBV5-5	TRBJ2-7	CASRPGNPYEQYF
TRBV11-1	TRBJ2-1	CASSLGGLAGVDEQFF
TRBV28	TRBJ2-2	CAILRGNTGELFF
TRBV11-2	TRBJ2-7	CASSLDQREWSEQYF
TRBV18	TRBJ2-7	CASSQPGLGAYEQYF
TRBV9	TRBJ2-3	CASSIRQGTDTQYF
TRBV7-9	TRBJ1-1	CASSYEGGAAEAFF
TRBV28	TRBJ2-1	CASSLSGHYNEQFF
TRBV9	TRBJ2-7	CASSVDGTPYEQYF
TRBV6-1	TRBJ1-5	CASTPFAGGGQPQHF
TRBV7-9	TRBJ1-1	CSSSLDRAGAFF
TRBV23-1	TRBJ1-2	CASGWTGGPRGYTF
TRBV5-4	TRBJ2-5	CASSLQTGGQETQYF
TRBV5-6	TRBJ1-2	CASSLGQGLIGYTF
TRBV2	TRBJ2-2	CASNLGQGANTGELFF
TRBV28	TRBJ1-2	CASSLYRGGNYGYTF
TRBV11-2	TRBJ2-3	CASSSGTSATDTQYF
TRBV5-1	TRBJ1-1	CASSFRQGARNTEAFF
TRBV5-4	TRBJ1-1	CASSLVGAYTEAFF
TRBV6-5	TRBJ2-1	CASSSDRGTYNEQFF
TRBV6-5	TRBJ1-1	CASSKKGMNTEAFF
TRBV7-9	TRBJ2-1	CASSLWAGGPFEQFF
TRBV9	TRBJ2-6	CASSFPAAVGGANVLTF
TRBV19	TRBJ2-5	CASSIWTGDATQYF